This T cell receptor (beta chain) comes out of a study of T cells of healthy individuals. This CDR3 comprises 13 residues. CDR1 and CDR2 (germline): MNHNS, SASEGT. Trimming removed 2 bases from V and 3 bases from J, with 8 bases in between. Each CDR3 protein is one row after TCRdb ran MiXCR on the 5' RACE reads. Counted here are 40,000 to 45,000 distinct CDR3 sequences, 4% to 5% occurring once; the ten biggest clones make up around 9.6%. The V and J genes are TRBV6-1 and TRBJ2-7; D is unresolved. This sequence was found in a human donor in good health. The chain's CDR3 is CASSESVLYEQYF. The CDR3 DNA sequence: TGTGCCAGCAGTGAATCCGTACTCTACGAGCAGTACTTC.